The sequence of this T cell receptor beta chain was determined in a study of STAT5B mutations in CD4+ large granular lymphocyte leukemia (dated by TCRdb to between 2020 and 2023). Describing the broader study: Among healthy controls, the CDR3 'QG' motif was associated with a particular HLA allele. The purity of purified fractions was confirmed by flow cytometry on FACSCanto II or FACSVerse to exceed 95% among lymphocytes. TCRbeta repertoires of CD4+ T-cell large granular lymphocyte leukemia patients were compared with those of healthy blood donors. Overall study outcomes, separate from this receptor: The data were not HLA-matched, and the relatively small sample size could explain the higher clonality seen in CD4+ compared with CD8+ T-LGLL. Greater clonality appeared to be present in CD4-sorted patient repertoires than in healthy CD4+ repertoires, and the difference was retained after the putative leukemic clones were removed. TRBV06-family usage was enriched among the top patient clones (8/27) compared with healthy controls (2/35). Each patient's main leukemic clonotypes were private, but roughly 25% of these clonotypes showed up at low frequency in the non-leukemic repertoires of other patients.

Buffy coats from 35 to 40 blood donors, supplied by the Finnish Red Cross blood service, were used as healthy controls. All TCR-sequenced material derived from peripheral blood: patient blood samples and healthy donor buffy coats. Ficoll-Hypaque gradient centrifugation was used to isolate peripheral blood mononuclear cells. CD4+ cells were magnetically purified from the buffy coats of healthy controls. The Gentra Puregene Cell and Tissue kit was used for genomic DNA extraction, and quantification was performed on a Qubit 2.0 fluorometer. Deletion took 4 bases off V and 3 bases off J, with a span of 5 bases between the germline ends. The CDR3 covers 12 residues, taking in both the cysteine and the phenylalanine. CDR3 DNA only is kept here, 36 bases in frame from base 1. As encoded in the germline V gene (reference sequence), CDR1 is SEHNR while CDR2 is FQNEAQ. This clone turned up a few times. The antigen it binds to is not known. No base-level quality is on record; no much larger clone is a single base apart.

The immunoSEQ assay at survey resolution was applied to genomic DNA for sequencing of TCRbeta rearrangements. Per the original workflow: In the TCR sequencing data, the lowest productive clonotype frequency that could be detected was 2.59 x 10-5. Analyses included only productive TCRbeta rearrangements, meaning complete and in-frame sequences. Clonality for each sample was calculated as Simpson clonality in the immunoSEQ Analyzer version 3.0. Clones were binned by frequency as very rare, small, medium, large (1-20%) or hyperexpanded (>20%). OLGA 1.2.3 estimated generation probabilities, VDJtools produced V-gene circos plots, VDJdb was queried for specificities, and GLIPH identified CDR3 motifs. The clones in this table, taken by TCRdb from immuneACCESS, are in-frame only. Not every clone is retained; where verified, under half of the shortfall comes from an unresolved V gene, and the cause of the rest is unknown. The V and J calls and the clone size are those of that table, but D and trimming were determined from the DNA. The sample table shows 40,000 to 45,000 clones, and 81% are seen once. Of the sample, 3.6% is held by the ten largest clones.

Source material: CD4+ T cells from blood buffy coats. The TCR sequence derives from a human donor in good health. The V and J genes are TRBV7-9 and TRBJ2-3; matching of 5 bases hints at TRBD1 as the D gene. CDR3 sequence: CASSSGTDTQYF. The nucleotides read TGTGCCAGCAGCTCAGGGACAGATACGCAGTATTTT.